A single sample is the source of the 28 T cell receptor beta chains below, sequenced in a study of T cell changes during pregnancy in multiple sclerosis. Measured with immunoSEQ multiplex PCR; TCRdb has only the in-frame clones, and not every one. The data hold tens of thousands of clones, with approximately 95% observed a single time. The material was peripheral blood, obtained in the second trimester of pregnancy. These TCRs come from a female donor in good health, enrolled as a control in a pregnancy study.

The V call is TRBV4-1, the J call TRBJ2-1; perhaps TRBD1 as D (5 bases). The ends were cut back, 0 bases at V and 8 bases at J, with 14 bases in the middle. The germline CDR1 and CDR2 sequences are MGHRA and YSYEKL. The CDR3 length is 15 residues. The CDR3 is CASSQDRGRAYEQFF. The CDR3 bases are TGCGCCAGCAGCCAAGATCGAGGCAGGGCTTATGAGCAGTTCTTC.

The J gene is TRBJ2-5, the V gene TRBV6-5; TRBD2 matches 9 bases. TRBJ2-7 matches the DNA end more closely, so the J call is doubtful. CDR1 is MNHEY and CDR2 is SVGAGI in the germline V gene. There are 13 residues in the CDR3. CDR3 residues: CASRETSGYEQYF. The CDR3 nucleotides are TGTGCCAGCAGGGAGACTAGCGGCTACGAGCAGTACTTC.

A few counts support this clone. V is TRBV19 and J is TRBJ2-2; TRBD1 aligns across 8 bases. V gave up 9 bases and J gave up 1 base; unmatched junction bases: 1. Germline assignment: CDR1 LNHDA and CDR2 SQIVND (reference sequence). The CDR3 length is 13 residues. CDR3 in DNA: TGTGCCAGCGACAGGGGGAACACCGGGGAGCTGTTTTTT. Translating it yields CASDRGNTGELFF. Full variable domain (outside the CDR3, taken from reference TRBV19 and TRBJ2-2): DGGITQSPKYLFRKEGQNVTLSCEQNLNHDAMYWYRQDPGQGLRLIYYSQIVNDFQKGDIAEGYSVSREKKESFPLTVTSAQKNPTAFYLCASDRGNTGELFFGEGSRLTVL.

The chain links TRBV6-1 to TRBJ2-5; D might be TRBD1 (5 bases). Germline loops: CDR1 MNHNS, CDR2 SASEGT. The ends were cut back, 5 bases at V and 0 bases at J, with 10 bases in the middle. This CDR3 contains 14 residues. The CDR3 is CASSQQGYQETQYF. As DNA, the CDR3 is TGTGCCAGCAGTCAGCAGGGATACCAAGAGACCCAGTACTTC.

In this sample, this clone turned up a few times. CDR3 DNA sequence: TGTGCCAGCAGCCCCTATAGCGGGAGGGCCCAGTTCTTC. It is translated as CASSPYSGRAQFF. This chain links TRBV7-2 with TRBJ2-1; 11 bases align to TRBD2. CDR1 SGHTA and CDR2 FQGNSA come from the germline V gene. This CDR3 spans 13 amino acids. V lost 5 bases, J lost 13 bases, and 7 bases stayed unmatched.

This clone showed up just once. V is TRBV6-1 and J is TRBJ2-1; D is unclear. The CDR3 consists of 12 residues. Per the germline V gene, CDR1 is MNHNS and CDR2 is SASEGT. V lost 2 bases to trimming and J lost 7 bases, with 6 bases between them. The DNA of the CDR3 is TGTGCCAGCAGTGAATCCGGGAATGAGCAGTTCTTC. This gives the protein CASSESGNEQFF.

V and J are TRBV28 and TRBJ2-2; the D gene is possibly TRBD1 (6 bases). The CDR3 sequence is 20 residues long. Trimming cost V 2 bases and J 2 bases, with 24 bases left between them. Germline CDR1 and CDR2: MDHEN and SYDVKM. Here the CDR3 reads CASSLPLPPITQGNTGELFF. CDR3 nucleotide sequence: TGTGCCAGCAGTTTACCACTACCCCCTATTACACAGGGAAACACCGGGGAGCTGTTTTTT.

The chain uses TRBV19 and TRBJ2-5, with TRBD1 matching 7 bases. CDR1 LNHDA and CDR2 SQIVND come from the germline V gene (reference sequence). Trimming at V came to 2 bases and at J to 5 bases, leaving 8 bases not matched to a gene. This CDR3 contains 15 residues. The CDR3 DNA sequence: TGTGCCAGTAGTATACTTCAGACAGGGCGCGAGACCCAGTACTTC. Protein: CASSILQTGRETQYF.

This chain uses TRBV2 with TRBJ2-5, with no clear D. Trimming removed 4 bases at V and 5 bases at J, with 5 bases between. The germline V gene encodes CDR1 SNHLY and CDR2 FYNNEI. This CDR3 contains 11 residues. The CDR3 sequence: CASSVRETQYF. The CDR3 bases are TGTGCCAGCAGTGTTCGGGAGACCCAGTACTTC.

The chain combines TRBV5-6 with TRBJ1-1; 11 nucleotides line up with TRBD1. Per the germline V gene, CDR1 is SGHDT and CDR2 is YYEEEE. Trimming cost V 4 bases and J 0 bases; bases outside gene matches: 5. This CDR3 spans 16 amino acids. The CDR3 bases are TGTGCCAGCAGCCCCGGGACAGGGGGGTTGAACACTGAAGCTTTCTTT. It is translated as CASSPGTGGLNTEAFF.

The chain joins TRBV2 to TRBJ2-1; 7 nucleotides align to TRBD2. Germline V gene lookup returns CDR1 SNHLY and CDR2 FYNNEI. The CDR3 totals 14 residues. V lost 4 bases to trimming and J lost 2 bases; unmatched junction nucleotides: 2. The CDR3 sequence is CASSGLAAYNEQFF. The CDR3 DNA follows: TGTGCCAGCAGTGGGCTAGCGGCCTACAATGAGCAGTTCTTC.

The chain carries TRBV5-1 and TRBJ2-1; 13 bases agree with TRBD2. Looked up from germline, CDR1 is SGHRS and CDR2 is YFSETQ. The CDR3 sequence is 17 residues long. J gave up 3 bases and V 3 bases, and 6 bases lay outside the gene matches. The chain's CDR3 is CASSYGLAGELYNEQFF. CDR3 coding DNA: TGCGCCAGCAGCTACGGACTAGCGGGGGAGCTCTACAATGAGCAGTTCTTC. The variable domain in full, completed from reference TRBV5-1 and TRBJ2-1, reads KAGVTQTPRYLIKTRGQQVTLSCSPISGHRSVSWYQQTPGQGLQFLFEYFSETQRNKGNFPGRFSGRQFSNSRSEMNVSTLELGDSALYLCASSYGLAGELYNEQFFGPGTRLTVL.

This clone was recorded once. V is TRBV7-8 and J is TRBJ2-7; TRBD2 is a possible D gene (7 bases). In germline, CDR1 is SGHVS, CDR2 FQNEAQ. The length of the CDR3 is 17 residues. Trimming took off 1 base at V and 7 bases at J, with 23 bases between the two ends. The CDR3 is CASSLGTVGGPLGEQYF. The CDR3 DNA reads TGTGCCAGCAGCTTAGGGACAGTGGGAGGGCCGTTGGGGGAGCAGTACTTC.

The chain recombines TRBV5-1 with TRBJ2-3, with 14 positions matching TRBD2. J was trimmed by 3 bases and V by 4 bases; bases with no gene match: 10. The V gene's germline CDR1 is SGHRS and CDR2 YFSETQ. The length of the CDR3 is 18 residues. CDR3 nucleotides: TGCGCCAGCAGCGCGGGACTAGCGGGAGTCGGGGTAACAGATACGCAGTATTTT. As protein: CASSAGLAGVGVTDTQYF. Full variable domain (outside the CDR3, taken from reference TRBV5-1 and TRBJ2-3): KAGVTQTPRYLIKTRGQQVTLSCSPISGHRSVSWYQQTPGQGLQFLFEYFSETQRNKGNFPGRFSGRQFSNSRSEMNVSTLELGDSALYLCASSAGLAGVGVTDTQYFGPGTRLTVL.

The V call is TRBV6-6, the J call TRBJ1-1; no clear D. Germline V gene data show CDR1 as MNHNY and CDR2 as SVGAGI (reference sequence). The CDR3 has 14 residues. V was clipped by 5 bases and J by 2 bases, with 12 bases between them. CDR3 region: CASSGQRLNTEAFF. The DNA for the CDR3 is TGTGCCAGCAGTGGGCAGCGGCTAAACACTGAAGCTTTCTTT.

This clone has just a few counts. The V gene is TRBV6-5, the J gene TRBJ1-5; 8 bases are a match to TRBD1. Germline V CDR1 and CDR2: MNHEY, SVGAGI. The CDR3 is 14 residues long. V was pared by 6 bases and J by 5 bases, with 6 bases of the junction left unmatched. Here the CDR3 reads CASRAGTGYQPQHF. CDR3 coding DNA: TGTGCCAGCAGGGCCGGGACAGGATATCAGCCCCAGCATTTT.

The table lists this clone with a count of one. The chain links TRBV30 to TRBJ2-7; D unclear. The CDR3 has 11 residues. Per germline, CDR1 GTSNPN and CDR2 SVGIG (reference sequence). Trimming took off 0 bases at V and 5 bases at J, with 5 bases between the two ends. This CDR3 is CAWSVSHEQYF. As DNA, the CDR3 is TGTGCCTGGAGTGTAAGCCACGAGCAGTACTTC.

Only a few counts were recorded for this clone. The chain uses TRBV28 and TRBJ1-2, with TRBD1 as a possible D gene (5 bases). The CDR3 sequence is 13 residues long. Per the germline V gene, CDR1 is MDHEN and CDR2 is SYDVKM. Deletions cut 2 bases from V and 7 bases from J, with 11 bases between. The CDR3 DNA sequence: TGTGCCAGCAGTTTACTCCTCGGGGGTGGCTACACCTTC. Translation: CASSLLLGGGYTF.

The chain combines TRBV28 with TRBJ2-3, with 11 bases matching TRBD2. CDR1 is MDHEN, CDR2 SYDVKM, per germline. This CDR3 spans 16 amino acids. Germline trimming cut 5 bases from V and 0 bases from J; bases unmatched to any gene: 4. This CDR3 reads CASSPGLAASTDTQYF. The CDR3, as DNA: TGTGCCAGCAGTCCGGGACTAGCGGCTAGCACAGATACGCAGTATTTT.

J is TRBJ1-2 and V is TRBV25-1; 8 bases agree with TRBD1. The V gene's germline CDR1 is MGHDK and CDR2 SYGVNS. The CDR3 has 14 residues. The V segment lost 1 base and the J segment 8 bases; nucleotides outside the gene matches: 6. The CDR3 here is CASSESGGADGYTF. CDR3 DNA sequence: TGTGCCAGCAGTGAATCAGGGGGCGCGGACGGCTACACCTTC.

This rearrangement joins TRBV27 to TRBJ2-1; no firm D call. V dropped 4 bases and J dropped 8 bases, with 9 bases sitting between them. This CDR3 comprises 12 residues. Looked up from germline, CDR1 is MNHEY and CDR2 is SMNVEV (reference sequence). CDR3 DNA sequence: TGTGCCAGCAGTTCCCCAACGGATGAGCAGTTCTTC. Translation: CASSSPTDEQFF.

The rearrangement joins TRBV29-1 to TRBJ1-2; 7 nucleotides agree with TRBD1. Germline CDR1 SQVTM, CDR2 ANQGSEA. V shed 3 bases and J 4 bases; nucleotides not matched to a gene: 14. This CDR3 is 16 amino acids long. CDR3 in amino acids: CSVDLGEQGGAYGYTF. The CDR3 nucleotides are TGCAGCGTTGATTTAGGGGAGCAGGGGGGAGCCTATGGCTACACCTTC.

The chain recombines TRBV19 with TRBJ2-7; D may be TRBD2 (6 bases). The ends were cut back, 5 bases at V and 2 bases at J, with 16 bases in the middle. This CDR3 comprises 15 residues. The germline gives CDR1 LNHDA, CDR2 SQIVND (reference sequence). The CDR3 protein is CASSSPGAIPYEQYF. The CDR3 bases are TGTGCCAGTAGTTCACCGGGAGCCATCCCCTACGAGCAGTACTTC.

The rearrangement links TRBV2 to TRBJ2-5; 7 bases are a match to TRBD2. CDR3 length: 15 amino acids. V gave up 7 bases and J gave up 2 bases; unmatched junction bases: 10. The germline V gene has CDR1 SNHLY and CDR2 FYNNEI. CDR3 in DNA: TGTGCCAGCACTGGTAACCCCGGGGGGCAAGAGACCCAGTACTTC. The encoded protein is CASTGNPGGQETQYF.

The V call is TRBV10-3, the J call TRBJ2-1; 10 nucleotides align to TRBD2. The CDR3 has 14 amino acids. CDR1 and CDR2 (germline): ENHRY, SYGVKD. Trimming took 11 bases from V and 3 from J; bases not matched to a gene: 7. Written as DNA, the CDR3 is TGTGCCTCACTAGCGGGACCCGACTACAATGAGCAGTTCTTC. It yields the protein CASLAGPDYNEQFF.

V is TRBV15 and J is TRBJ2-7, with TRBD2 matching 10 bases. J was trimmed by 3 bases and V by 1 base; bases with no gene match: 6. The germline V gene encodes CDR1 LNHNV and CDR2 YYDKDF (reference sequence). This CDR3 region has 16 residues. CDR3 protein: CATSRGRTSGHYEQYF. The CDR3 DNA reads TGTGCCACCAGCAGAGGTAGGACTAGCGGACACTACGAGCAGTACTTC.

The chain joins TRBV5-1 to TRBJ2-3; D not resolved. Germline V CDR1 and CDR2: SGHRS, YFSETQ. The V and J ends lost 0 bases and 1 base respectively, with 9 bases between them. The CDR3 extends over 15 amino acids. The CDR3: CASSLVNSRTDTQYF. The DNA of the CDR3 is TGCGCCAGCAGCTTGGTGAATAGCCGCACAGATACGCAGTATTTT.

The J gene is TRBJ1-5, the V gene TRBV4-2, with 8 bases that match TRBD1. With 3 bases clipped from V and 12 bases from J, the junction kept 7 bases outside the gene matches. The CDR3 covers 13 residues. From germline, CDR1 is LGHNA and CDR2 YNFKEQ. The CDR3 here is CASSHQQGGDQHF. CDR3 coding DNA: TGTGCCAGCAGCCATCAACAGGGGGGGGACCAGCATTTT.